The 21 T cell receptor beta chains presented below share a single source sample, sequenced in a study of blood T cells in healthy people across ages. The authors ran a second PCR of 7 to 11 cycles using a sample-barcoded 5' primer and a J-beta primer mix. TCRdb processed the 5' RACE reads anew with MiXCR; each CDR3 protein has one entry. Of 450,000 to 600,000 distinct CDR3 sequences in the sample, roughly a quarter were seen once. These data also formed part of another study, on T cells of mothers and their children.

Sequencing was carried out using blood. These receptors all come from a boy younger than 10 in good health.

The rearrangement uses TRBV6-2 or TRBV6-3 and TRBJ2-1, with 8 bases that match TRBD2. J was trimmed by 1 base and V by 6 bases; bases with no gene match: 11. CDR1 and CDR2 from the germline V gene are MNHEY and SVGEGT. The CDR3 sequence is 17 residues long. CDR3 sequence (DNA): TGTGCCAGCAGGGGAGGGAGCGGGAGTCGGTCCTACAATGAGCAGTTCTTC. This gives the protein CASRGGSGSRSYNEQFF.

In its sample, this clonotype was seen a few times. The chain uses TRBV2 and TRBJ2-5; no firm D call. Trimming stripped 0 bases from V and 5 bases from J, with 7 bases between. Germline CDR1 is SNHLY and CDR2 is FYNNEI. The CDR3 has 13 amino acids. CDR3 residues: CASSEALRETQYF. The CDR3 DNA reads TGTGCCAGCAGTGAAGCTCTGAGGGAGACCCAGTACTTC.

V and J are TRBV7-9 and TRBJ2-4; the D is unclear. Between the trimmed V and J ends, which lost 0 bases and 1 base, there was a span of 7 bases. This CDR3 contains 15 residues. CDR1 is SEHNR, CDR2 FQNEAQ, per germline (reference sequence). CDR3: CASSLASFAKNIQYF. In DNA form, the CDR3 reads TGTGCCAGCAGCTTAGCTAGCTTCGCCAAAAACATTCAGTACTTC. The whole variable domain, remainder taken from reference TRBV7-9 and TRBJ2-4, is DTGVSQNPRHKITKRGQNVTFRCDPISEHNRLYWYRQTLGQGPEFLTYFQNEAQLEKSRLLSDRFSAERPKGSFSTLEIQRTEQGDSAMYLCASSLASFAKNIQYFGAGTRLSVL.

The J gene is TRBJ2-5, the V gene TRBV13; possible D gene TRBD1, 6 bases. The length of the CDR3 is 15 residues. The germline CDR1 and CDR2 sequences are PRHDT and FYEKMQ (reference sequence). V gave up 4 bases and J gave up 7 bases, with 19 bases separating them. CDR3 DNA: TGTGCCAGCAGCTCTGGGACAATACAAGAGTGGACCCAGTACTTC. Protein sequence: CASSSGTIQEWTQYF.

This clonotype occurred a few times. This chain uses TRBV15 with TRBJ1-2; 7 bases align to TRBD1. The V gene end was trimmed by 6 bases and the J gene end by 2 bases; junction bases not matched to a gene: 18. Germline CDR1 reads LNHNV; CDR2 reads YYDKDF (reference sequence). CDR3 length equals 18 residues. The CDR3 nucleotides read TGTGCCACCAGGCCGGGACAGACCTCTACCCCTTCAAACTATGGCTACACCTTC. The encoded protein is CATRPGQTSTPSNYGYTF.

The V and J genes are TRBV4-1 and TRBJ2-3, with 7 bases aligning to TRBD1. J gave up 8 bases and V 1 base, and 12 bases lay outside the gene matches. The CDR3 totals 16 residues. The germline V gene encodes CDR1 MGHRA and CDR2 YSYEKL. CDR3 coding DNA: TGCGCCAGCAGCCAAGGGGACAGCGCGACGGGTGGTACGCAGTATTTT. This translates into CASSQGDSATGGTQYF.

This clonotype occurred a few times. J is TRBJ2-7 and V is TRBV3-1; 12 nucleotides align to TRBD2. The CDR3 loop spans 20 amino acids. Looked up from germline, CDR1 is LGHDT and CDR2 is YNNKEL (reference sequence). V lost 3 bases and J lost 3; bases outside the gene matches: 18. DNA for the CDR3: TGTGCCAGCAGCCAGTCCCCAACTAGCGGGAGGTCAATACAAAGCTACGAGCAGTACTTC. It codes for CASSQSPTSGRSIQSYEQYF.

The chain links TRBV5-1 to TRBJ2-7, with TRBD1 matching over 9 bases. The junction had 3 bases not matched to a gene; V was cut back by 4 bases and J by 1 base. The germline gives CDR1 SGHRS, CDR2 YFSETQ. The CDR3 totals 14 residues. The CDR3 DNA reads TGCGCCAGCAGCGGGACAGGGAAATCCTACGAGCAGTACTTC. This sequence encodes CASSGTGKSYEQYF.

The rearrangement joins TRBV7-9 to TRBJ2-7; D is unresolved. CDR1 and CDR2 from the germline V gene are SEHNR and FQNEAQ (reference sequence). This CDR3 is 13 amino acids long. Trimming shortened V by 1 base and J by 6 bases, and 10 bases separated the two germline ends. The CDR3 DNA reads as TGTGCCAGCAGCTTAGGGTTCGGTAGCGAGCAGTACTTC. Amino acid sequence: CASSLGFGSEQYF.

V gene TRBV9 combines with J gene TRBJ1-2, with a tentative D call TRBD1 (5 bases). CDR3 length equals 16 residues. Trimming removed 4 bases at V and 4 bases at J, with 20 bases between. The germline V gene has CDR1 SGDLS and CDR2 YYNGEE. The CDR3 nucleotides read TGTGCCAGCAGCCCTGGGACTGTTCCGATGGTCTATGGCTACACCTTC. It translates to CASSPGTVPMVYGYTF.

The genes are TRBV12-3 or TRBV12-4 and TRBJ1-2; D is unclear. The CDR3 covers 15 residues. V dropped 2 bases and J dropped 2 bases, with 12 bases sitting between them. CDR3 loop: CASSLSSGSNYGYTF. In nucleotides, the CDR3 is TGTGCCAGCAGTTTATCTAGCGGCAGCAACTATGGCTACACCTTC.

CDR3: CASSVAGEIGYTF. CDR3 DNA sequence: TGTGCCAGCAGCGTCGCAGGGGAAATTGGCTACACCTTC. The chain has TRBV9 and TRBJ1-2; D possibly corresponds to TRBD1 (6 bases). CDR1 SGDLS and CDR2 YYNGEE come from the germline V gene. CDR3 length: 13 residues. Trimming cost V 2 bases and J 7 bases, with 12 bases left between them.

This clonotype occurred a few times. V is TRBV12-3 or TRBV12-4 and J is TRBJ2-5; 9 bases are shared with TRBD1. The CDR3 has 15 residues. V was clipped by 8 bases and J by 1 base; unmatched bases: 8. CDR3 in amino acids: CASCQTTGGQETQYF. The CDR3, as DNA: TGTGCCAGCTGTCAAACGACAGGGGGCCAAGAGACCCAGTACTTC.

The V gene is TRBV28, the J gene TRBJ1-5; D is uncertain. Germline V lookup: CDR1 MDHEN, CDR2 SYDVKM. The CDR3 totals 16 residues. V gave up 5 bases and J gave up 3 bases, with 17 bases separating them. CDR3 protein: CASSQRAWADNQPQHF. In DNA form, the CDR3 reads TGTGCCAGCAGTCAGAGGGCATGGGCAGACAATCAGCCCCAGCATTTT.

This clonotype has more than one count but fewer than ten. This chain links TRBV9 with TRBJ2-1; TRBD2 matches at 12 bases. The CDR3 contains 16 residues. V shed 4 bases, J shed 4 bases, and the junction held 6 bases outside the gene matches. Germline V lookup: CDR1 SGDLS, CDR2 YYNGEE. CDR3 sequence (DNA): TGTGCCAGCAGCCTCCGGACTAGCGGGACTTACAATGAGCAGTTCTTC. This codes for CASSLRTSGTYNEQFF.

This clonotype came up a few times. V usage is TRBV6-2 or TRBV6-3 and J usage is TRBJ1-5; D is possibly TRBD1 (6 bases). The V end lost 7 bases, the J end lost 6 bases, and 13 bases lay between the germline ends. CDR3 length equals 13 residues. Germline V CDR1 and CDR2: MNHEY, SVGEGT. The CDR3 region has the DNA TGTGCCAGCACCCGGGGGCTTCTTCAGCCCCAGCATTTT. The encoded protein is CASTRGLLQPQHF.

The CDR3 loop is CSVEGEAYGYTF. Here the CDR3 DNA reads TGCAGCGTTGAGGGGGAGGCTTATGGCTACACCTTC. The chain is built from TRBV29-1 and TRBJ1-2, with D possibly matching TRBD1 (5 bases). The CDR3 is 12 residues long. V lost 3 bases to trimming and J lost 5 bases, with 10 bases between them. The germline CDR1 and CDR2 sequences are SQVTM and ANQGSEA.

A few counts support this clonotype. The chain is built from TRBV20-1 and TRBJ2-2, with D possibly TRBD2 on 6 matching bases. CDR1 and CDR2 (germline): DFQATT, SNEGSKA (reference sequence). Trimming took off 1 base at V and 5 bases at J, with 8 bases between the two ends. The CDR3 has 13 residues. The CDR3 is CSARAGGTGELFF. CDR3 bases: TGCAGTGCTAGAGCTGGAGGGACCGGGGAGCTGTTTTTT.

This chain links TRBV3-1 with TRBJ2-7; D not resolved. With 2 bases removed from V and 5 bases from J, the gap between germline ends came to 7 bases. Germline lookup yields CDR1 LGHDT and CDR2 YNNKEL (reference sequence). CDR3 length equals 12 residues. The CDR3 region is CASSQMGHEQYF. CDR3 sequence (DNA): TGTGCCAGCAGCCAAATGGGCCACGAGCAGTACTTC.

This clonotype was recorded at least ten times. The genes are TRBV29-1 and TRBJ2-7; no reliable D call. The CDR3 is 13 amino acids. V was cut by 5 bases and J by 2 bases, with 13 bases left in between. Germline V gives CDR1 SQVTM, CDR2 ANQGSEA. CDR3 sequence: CSVNGGPPYEQYF. The CDR3 DNA is TGCAGCGTTAATGGTGGGCCGCCCTACGAGCAGTACTTC.

V usage is TRBV20-1 and J usage is TRBJ2-5; maybe TRBD1 (6 bases). TRBJ2-1 explains the end of the DNA better; the J call may be wrong. In germline, CDR1 is DFQATT, CDR2 SNEGSKA (reference sequence). This CDR3 comprises 15 residues. The CDR3 DNA reads as TGCAGTGCTAGTACAGGGAGTGGGATCTACAATGAGCAGTTCTTC. Protein: CSASTGSGIYNEQFF.